The present entry profiles one T cell receptor (beta chain) with its context. The antigen is not known. This record belongs to a study of OX40 agonist ivuxolimab in advanced cancers. Study information: Hepatocellular carcinoma, melanoma, renal cell or head and neck cancer was diagnosed in the dose-escalation patients.

The V gene's germline CDR1 is SGHRS and CDR2 YFSETQ. Deletions cut 0 bases from V and 1 base from J, with 7 bases between. The CDR3 has 14 amino acids. Assay: immunoSEQ multiplex PCR; the TCRdb copy retains only in-frame clones and omits some. The data hold around 51,000 clones, with roughly 86% observed a single time. Findings and limits, study-wide: Undetermined was the antigen specificity of the expanded peripheral T cells. In the 0.1 to 3.0 mg/kg range, CD4+ and CD8+ blood T cells had expanded clonally by week 6. Relatively little clonal expansion, among the lowest observed, appeared in partial responders at 0.1-3.0 mg/kg.

The clonotype comes from an adult with an advanced solid tumor such as melanoma, head and neck, liver or kidney cancer. The chain couples TRBV5-1 to TRBJ2-5; D remains ambiguous. The sample was CD4+ or CD8+ T cells sorted from blood, taken in a trial of the OX40 agonist ivuxolimab. The DNA for the CDR3 is TGCGCCAGCAGCTTGGGAATGTCCCAAGAGACCCAGTACTTC. It is translated as CASSLGMSQETQYF.